This T cell receptor (beta chain) was retrieved from a study of blood T cell repertoires in COVID-19. Study information: The United States, Italy and Spain provided the acute and convalescent COVID-19 samples. T cells, B-cell-depleted T cells, or PBMCs provided the cDNA or gDNA that served as material.

Per the authors' pipeline: For nucleated cells, counts were estimated from reference gene primer amplification. The data were produced by immunoSEQ multiplex PCR, yet TCRdb's version contains in-frame clones alone and is incomplete. Clone size and the V and J calls come from that table; the DNA yielded D and trimming. The sample includes some 48,000 clones, roughly 90% of them seen just once. Sequences were obtained from peripheral blood. This TCR was recovered from a human donor in a cohort sampled during active COVID-19.

The CDR3 region is CATSGGLAGANEQFF. CDR3 DNA: TGTGCCACCAGTGGTGGGCTAGCGGGAGCCAATGAGCAGTTCTTC. The genes are TRBV24-1 and TRBJ2-1; TRBD2 agrees at 10 bases. Germline assignment: CDR1 KGHDR and CDR2 SFDVKD. With 5 bases clipped from V and 6 bases from J, the junction kept 6 bases outside the gene matches. CDR3 length equals 15 residues.